This T cell receptor beta chain originates from a study of vaccination and CD4 T cells after COVID-19. Oncomine TCR Beta short-read sequencing was applied to DNA from cultured CD4+ T cells. Genomic DNA was taken out of cultured CD4+ T cells by extraction. TCRdb redid the calling of the PCR reads with MiXCR, one entry per CDR3 protein. The sample yields around 21,000 distinct CDR3 sequences, 45% to 70% seen once. Treatment denoted: roughly 10-day PBMC culture with coronavirus spike peptide pools or control peptides (ViraFEST assay). Wells contained fewer than 2.5 million PBMCs each, and these were cultured with about 9.9 IU/ml IL-2 and about 9 ug/ml peptide pools. A word on this clonotype: Its antigen is still unknown.

This TCR derives from a human donor who had recovered from COVID-19. What was sequenced was CD4+ T cells from blood, cultured in vitro.

The DNA for the CDR3 is TGTGCCACCACCTTAGGGCCAAGGAATGGAAACACCATATATTTT. This codes for CATTLGPRNGNTIYF. V usage is TRBV24-1 and J usage is TRBJ1-3; no clear D gene. CDR3 length: 15 amino acids. The V gene's germline CDR1 is KGHDR and CDR2 SFDVKD. The V end was cut by 8 bases, the J end by 3 bases, with 16 bases between.